Below, 2 T cell receptor beta chains from the same sample are listed, as sequenced in a study of early T cells in non-severe SARS-CoV-2 infection. TCRdb reprocessed the 5' RACE reads via MiXCR and lists one record per CDR3 protein. The sample has 70,000 to 95,000 distinct CDR3 sequences; roughly 14% are singletons. The sample comprised whole blood. All receptors come from an adult who was a healthcare worker with PCR-confirmed SARS-CoV-2 infection or an uninfected control (not recorded which).

J is TRBJ2-3 and V is TRBV7-2; D unclear. Germline CDR1 is SGHTA and CDR2 is FQGNSA. Trimming pared 5 bases from V and 2 bases from J, leaving 17 bases between. This CDR3 has 16 amino acids. CDR3 sequence reads: CASSPKRPELTDTQYF. CDR3 DNA sequence: TGTGCCAGCAGCCCCAAACGGCCCGAGCTCACAGATACGCAGTATTTT.

This clonotype was seen ten or more times. The chain carries TRBV6-6 and TRBJ1-2, with TRBD1 matching over 7 bases. The CDR3 spans 14 residues. Germline CDR1 MNHNY, CDR2 SVGAGI (reference sequence). Germline trimming cut 5 bases from V and 4 bases from J; bases unmatched to any gene: 7. The CDR3 DNA reads TGTGCCAGCAGTAGGATGGGACAGTTCTATGGCTACACCTTC. As protein: CASSRMGQFYGYTF.